Below are 9 T cell receptor beta chains sequenced from a single sample in a study of shared clonotypes between healthy human individuals. Only in-frame clones appear in the TCRdb table, and some are missing; sequencing was by immunoSEQ multiplex PCR. This sample has hundreds of thousands of clones, with around 76% found just once. The sample was PBMCs. These receptors were taken from a woman between 35 and 50 years old in good health. Some clones in this sample may be carry-over from other donors' samples.

The chain carries TRBV10-3 and TRBJ1-1; D is unresolved. Germline V CDR1 and CDR2: ENHRY, SYGVKD. Trimming left V 4 bases short and J 0 bases short, with 15 bases between. The CDR3 extends over 16 amino acids. The CDR3 bases are TGTGCCATCAGTGCGGAAAGGAGTCGAATGAACACTGAAGCTTTCTTT. Protein sequence: CAISAERSRMNTEAFF.

The chain uses TRBV5-4 and TRBJ1-2, with D uncertain. V lost 4 bases and J 1 base, leaving 11 bases between the germline ends. Per the germline V gene, CDR1 is SGHNT and CDR2 is YYREEE (reference sequence). CDR3 length: 14 residues. The CDR3 DNA reads TGTGCCAGCAGCCCGGACGCTTTTAACTATGGCTACACCTTC. Amino acid sequence: CASSPDAFNYGYTF.

About this clone: A much larger clonotype is one base distant, so this may be a read error. Other DNA sequences in the sample encode the same CDR3. The chain links TRBV7-9 to TRBJ1-1; tentative D call: TRBD1 (6 bases). This CDR3 spans 12 amino acids. CDR1 SEHNR and CDR2 FQNEAQ come from the germline V gene (reference sequence). Deletions cut 5 bases from V and 4 bases from J, with 8 bases between. CDR3 loop: CASSLRGTEAFF. The CDR3 DNA reads as TGTGCCAGCAGCCTCAGGGGCACTGAAGCTTTCTTT. Combining the CDR3 with reference TRBV7-9 and TRBJ1-1 gives the whole variable domain DTGVSQNPRHKITKRGQNVTFRCDPISEHNRLYWYRQTLGQGPEFLTYFQNEAQLEKSRLLSDRFSAERPKGSFSTLEIQRTEQGDSAMYLCASSLRGTEAFFGQGTRLTVV.

This clone was found many times. The chain employs TRBV6-1 and TRBJ1-1, with 10 bases identical to TRBD1. Trimming took 3 bases from V and 1 from J; bases not matched to a gene: 5. The CDR3 consists of 16 residues. Germline V CDR1 and CDR2: MNHNS, SASEGT. As DNA, the CDR3 is TGTGCCAGCAGTGAGAGACAGGGGGCCAGGAACACTGAAGCTTTCTTT. Its translation: CASSERQGARNTEAFF.

Comments on this clone: A much more abundant neighbour one base away suggests this may be a read error. Other nucleotide sequences from this sample produce the same CDR3. This chain uses TRBV6-4 with TRBJ2-1, with D possibly matching TRBD2 (5 bases). The ends were cut back, 4 bases at V and 5 bases at J, with 15 bases in the middle. Germline values: CDR1 MRHNA, CDR2 SNTAGT. The CDR3 is made up of 15 amino acids. The CDR3 DNA reads TGTGCCAGCAGTGCTACCCCCGAGGGCCACAATGAGCAGTTCTTC. It is translated as CASSATPEGHNEQFF.

The J gene is TRBJ2-5, the V gene TRBV18; 11 nucleotides align to TRBD2. V was pared by 3 bases and J by 4 bases, with 4 bases of the junction left unmatched. The CDR3 consists of 15 residues. Looked up from germline, CDR1 is KGHSH and CDR2 is LQKENI. CDR3 coding DNA: TGTGCCAGCTCACCCCCACTAGCGGGAGCAGAGACCCAGTACTTC. It specifies CASSPPLAGAETQYF.

This chain links TRBV18 with TRBJ2-2; 13 bases are a match to TRBD2. In germline, CDR1 is KGHSH, CDR2 LQKENI. With 3 bases clipped from V and 0 bases from J, the junction kept 1 base outside the gene matches. CDR3 size: 17 residues. CDR3 nucleotide sequence: TGTGCCAGCTCACCGGGACTAGCGGGATCGAACACCGGGGAGCTGTTTTTT. Translation: CASSPGLAGSNTGELFF. The full variable domain, rest sourced from reference TRBV18 and TRBJ2-2, is NAGVMQNPRHLVRRRGQEARLRCSPMKGHSHVYWYRQLPEEGLKFMVYLQKENIIDESGMPKERFSAEFPKEGPSILRIQQVVRGDSAAYFCASSPGLAGSNTGELFFGEGSRLTVL.

This rearrangement joins TRBV5-6 to TRBJ1-1; TRBD1 agrees at 7 bases. Trimming took 4 bases from V and 10 from J; bases not matched to a gene: 13. The CDR3 has 14 residues. In germline, CDR1 is SGHDT, CDR2 YYEEEE. The CDR3 sequence is CASSLVAGGGSAFF. The CDR3 nucleotides read TGTGCCAGCAGCCTGGTGGCAGGGGGAGGGTCAGCTTTCTTT.

The gene calls are TRBV27 and TRBJ2-5; D is unresolved. Deletions cut 3 bases from V and 14 bases from J, with 22 bases between. Germline V gene data show CDR1 as MNHEY and CDR2 as SMNVEV (reference sequence). The CDR3 runs 14 residues. The CDR3, as DNA: TGTGCCAGCAGTTTTGGCTCACTTGCTTACAAGCAATACTTC. Amino acids: CASSFGSLAYKQYF.